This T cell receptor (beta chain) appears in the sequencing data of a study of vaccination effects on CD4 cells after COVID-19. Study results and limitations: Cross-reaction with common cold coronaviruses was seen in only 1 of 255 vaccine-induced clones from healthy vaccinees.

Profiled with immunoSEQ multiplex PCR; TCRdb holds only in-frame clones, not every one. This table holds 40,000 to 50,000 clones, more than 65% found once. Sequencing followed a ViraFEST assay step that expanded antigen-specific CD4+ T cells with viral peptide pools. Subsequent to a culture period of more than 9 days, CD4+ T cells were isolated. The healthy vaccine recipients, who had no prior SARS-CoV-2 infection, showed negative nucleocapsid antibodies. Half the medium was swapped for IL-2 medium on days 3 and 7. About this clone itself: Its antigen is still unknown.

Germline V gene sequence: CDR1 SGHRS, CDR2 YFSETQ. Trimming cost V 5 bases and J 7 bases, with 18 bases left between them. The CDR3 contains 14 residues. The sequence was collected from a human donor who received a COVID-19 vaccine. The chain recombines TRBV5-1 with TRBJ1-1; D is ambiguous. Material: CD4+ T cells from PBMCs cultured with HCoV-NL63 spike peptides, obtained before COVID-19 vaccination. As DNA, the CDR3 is TGCGCCAGCAGGGCGCCGGACGGACCTTATGAAGCTTTCTTT. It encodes CASRAPDGPYEAFF.